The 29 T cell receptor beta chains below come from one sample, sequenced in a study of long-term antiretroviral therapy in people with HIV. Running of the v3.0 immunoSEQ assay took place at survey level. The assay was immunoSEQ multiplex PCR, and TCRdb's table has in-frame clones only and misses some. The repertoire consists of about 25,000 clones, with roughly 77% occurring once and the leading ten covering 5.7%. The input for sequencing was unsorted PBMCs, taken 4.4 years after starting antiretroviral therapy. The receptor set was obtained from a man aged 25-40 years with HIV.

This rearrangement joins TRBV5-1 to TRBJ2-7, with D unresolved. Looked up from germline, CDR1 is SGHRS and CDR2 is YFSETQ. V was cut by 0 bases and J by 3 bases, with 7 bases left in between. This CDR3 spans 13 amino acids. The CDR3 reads CASSLEGSYEQYF. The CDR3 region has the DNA TGCGCCAGCAGCTTGGAGGGAAGCTACGAGCAGTACTTC.

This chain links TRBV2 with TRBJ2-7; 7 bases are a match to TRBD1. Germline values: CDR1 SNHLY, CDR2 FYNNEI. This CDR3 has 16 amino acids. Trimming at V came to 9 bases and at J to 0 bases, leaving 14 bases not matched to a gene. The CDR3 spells CARRGRLVADSYEQYF. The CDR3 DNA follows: TGTGCCAGGAGGGGGCGGCTCGTAGCAGACTCCTACGAGCAGTACTTC.

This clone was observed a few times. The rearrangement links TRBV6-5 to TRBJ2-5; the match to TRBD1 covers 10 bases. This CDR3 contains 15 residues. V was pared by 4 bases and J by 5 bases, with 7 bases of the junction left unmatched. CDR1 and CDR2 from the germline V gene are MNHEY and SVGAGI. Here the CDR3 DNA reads TGTGCCAGCAGTTTGGACAGGGGGATCGCGGAGACCCAGTACTTC. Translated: CASSLDRGIAETQYF.

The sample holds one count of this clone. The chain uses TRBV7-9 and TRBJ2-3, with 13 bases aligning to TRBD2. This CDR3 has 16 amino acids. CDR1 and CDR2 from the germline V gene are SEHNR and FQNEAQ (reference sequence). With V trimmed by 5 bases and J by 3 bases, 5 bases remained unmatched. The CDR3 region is CASSAPTSGGTDTQYF. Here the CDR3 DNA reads TGTGCCAGCAGCGCCCCGACTAGCGGGGGGACAGATACGCAGTATTTT.

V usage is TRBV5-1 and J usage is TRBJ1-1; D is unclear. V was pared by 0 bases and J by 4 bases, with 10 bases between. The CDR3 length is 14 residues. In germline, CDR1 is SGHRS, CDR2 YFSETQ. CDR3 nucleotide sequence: TGCGCCAGCAGCTTGGCCGAGGGCCCCACTGAAGCTTTCTTT. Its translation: CASSLAEGPTEAFF.

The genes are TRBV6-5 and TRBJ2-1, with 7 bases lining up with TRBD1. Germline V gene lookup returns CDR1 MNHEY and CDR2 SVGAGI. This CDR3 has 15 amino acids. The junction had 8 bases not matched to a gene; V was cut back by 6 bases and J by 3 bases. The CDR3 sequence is CASRRDREYYNEQFF. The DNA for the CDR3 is TGTGCCAGCAGGAGAGACAGGGAATACTACAATGAGCAGTTCTTC.

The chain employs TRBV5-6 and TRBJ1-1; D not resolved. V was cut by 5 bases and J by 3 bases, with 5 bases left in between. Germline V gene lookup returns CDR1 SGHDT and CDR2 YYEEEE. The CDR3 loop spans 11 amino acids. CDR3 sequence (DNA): TGTGCCAGCAGTCGGTACACTGAAGCTTTCTTT. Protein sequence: CASSRYTEAFF.

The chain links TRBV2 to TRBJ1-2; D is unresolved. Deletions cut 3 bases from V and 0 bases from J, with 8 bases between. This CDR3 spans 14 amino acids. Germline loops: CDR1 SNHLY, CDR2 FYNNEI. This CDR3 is CASSEGIPNYGYTF. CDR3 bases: TGTGCCAGCAGTGAGGGGATCCCTAACTATGGCTACACCTTC.

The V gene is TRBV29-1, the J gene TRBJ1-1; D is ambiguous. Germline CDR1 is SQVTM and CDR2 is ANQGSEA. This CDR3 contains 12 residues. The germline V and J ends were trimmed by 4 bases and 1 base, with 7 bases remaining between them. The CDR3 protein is CSVVGQNTEAFF. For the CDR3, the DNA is TGCAGCGTTGTCGGCCAGAACACTGAAGCTTTCTTT.

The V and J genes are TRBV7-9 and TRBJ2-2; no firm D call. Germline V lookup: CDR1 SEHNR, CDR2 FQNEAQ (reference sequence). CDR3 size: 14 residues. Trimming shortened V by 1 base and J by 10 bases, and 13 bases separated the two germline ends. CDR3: CASSLVKGAEELFF. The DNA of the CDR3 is TGTGCCAGCAGCTTAGTAAAGGGTGCCGAGGAGCTGTTTTTT. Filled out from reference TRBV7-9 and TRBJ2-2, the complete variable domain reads DTGVSQNPRHKITKRGQNVTFRCDPISEHNRLYWYRQTLGQGPEFLTYFQNEAQLEKSRLLSDRFSAERPKGSFSTLEIQRTEQGDSAMYLCASSLVKGAEELFFGEGSRLTVL.

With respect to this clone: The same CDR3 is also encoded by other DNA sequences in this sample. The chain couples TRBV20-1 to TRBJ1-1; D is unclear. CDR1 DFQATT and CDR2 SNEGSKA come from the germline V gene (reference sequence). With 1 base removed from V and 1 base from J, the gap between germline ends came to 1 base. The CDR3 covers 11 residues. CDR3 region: CSARGNTEAFF. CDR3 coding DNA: TGCAGTGCTAGAGGGAACACTGAAGCTTTCTTT.

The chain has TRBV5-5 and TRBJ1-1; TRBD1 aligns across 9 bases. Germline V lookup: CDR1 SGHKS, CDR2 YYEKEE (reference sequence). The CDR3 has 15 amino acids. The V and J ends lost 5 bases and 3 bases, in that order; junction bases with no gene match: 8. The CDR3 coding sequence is TGTGCCAGCAGGGGACAGGGCGCCCCTTACACTGAAGCTTTCTTT. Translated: CASRGQGAPYTEAFF.

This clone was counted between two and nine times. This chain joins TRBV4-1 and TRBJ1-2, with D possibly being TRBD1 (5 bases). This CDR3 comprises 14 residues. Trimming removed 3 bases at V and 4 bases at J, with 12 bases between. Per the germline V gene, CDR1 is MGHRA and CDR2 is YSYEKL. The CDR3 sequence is CASSHQGRTYGYTF. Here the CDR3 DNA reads TGCGCCAGCAGCCACCAGGGACGGACCTATGGCTACACCTTC.

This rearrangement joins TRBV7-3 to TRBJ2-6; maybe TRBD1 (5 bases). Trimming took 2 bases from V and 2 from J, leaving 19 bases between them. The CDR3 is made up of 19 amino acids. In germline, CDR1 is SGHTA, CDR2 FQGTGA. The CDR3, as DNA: TGTGCCAGCAGCTTAGATAGTCGATTGGGCAGGGCTGGGGCCAACGTCCTGACTTTC. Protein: CASSLDSRLGRAGANVLTF. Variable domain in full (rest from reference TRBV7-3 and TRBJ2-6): GAGVSQTPSNKVTEKGKYVELRCDPISGHTALYWYRQSLGQGPEFLIYFQGTGAADDSGLPNDRFFAVRPEGSVSTLKIQRTERGDSAVYLCASSLDSRLGRAGANVLTFGAGSRLTVL.

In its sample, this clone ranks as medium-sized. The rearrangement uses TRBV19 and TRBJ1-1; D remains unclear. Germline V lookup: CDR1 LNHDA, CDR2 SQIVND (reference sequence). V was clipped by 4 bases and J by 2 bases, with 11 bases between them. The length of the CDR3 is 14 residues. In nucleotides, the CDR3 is TGTGCCAGTAGTAGATTCACATTTAACACTGAAGCTTTCTTT. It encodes CASSRFTFNTEAFF.

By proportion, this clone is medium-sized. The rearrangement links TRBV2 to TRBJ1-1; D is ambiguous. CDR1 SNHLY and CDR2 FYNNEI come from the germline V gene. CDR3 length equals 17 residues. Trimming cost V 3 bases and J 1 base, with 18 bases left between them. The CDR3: CASSDPLGGRPNTEAFF. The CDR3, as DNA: TGTGCCAGCAGTGACCCTTTAGGCGGGCGACCGAACACTGAAGCTTTCTTT.

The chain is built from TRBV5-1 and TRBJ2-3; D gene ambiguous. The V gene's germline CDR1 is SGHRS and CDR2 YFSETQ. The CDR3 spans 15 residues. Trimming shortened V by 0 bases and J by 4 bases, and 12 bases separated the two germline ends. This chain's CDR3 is CASSLGERSPDTQYF. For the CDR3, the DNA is TGCGCCAGCAGCTTGGGAGAGCGTAGCCCAGATACGCAGTATTTT.

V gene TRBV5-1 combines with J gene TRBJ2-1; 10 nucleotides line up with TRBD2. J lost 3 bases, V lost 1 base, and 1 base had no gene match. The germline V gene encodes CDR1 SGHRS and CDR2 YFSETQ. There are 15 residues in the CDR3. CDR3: CASSLTSGVYNEQFF. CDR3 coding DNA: TGCGCCAGCAGCTTGACTAGCGGGGTCTACAATGAGCAGTTCTTC.

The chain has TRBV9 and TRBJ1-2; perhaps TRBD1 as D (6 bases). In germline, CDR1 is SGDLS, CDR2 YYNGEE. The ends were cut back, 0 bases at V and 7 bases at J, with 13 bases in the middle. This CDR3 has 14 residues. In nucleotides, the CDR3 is TGTGCCAGCAGCGTAGCGGTGGGGGCGCGTGGCTACACCTTC. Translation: CASSVAVGARGYTF.

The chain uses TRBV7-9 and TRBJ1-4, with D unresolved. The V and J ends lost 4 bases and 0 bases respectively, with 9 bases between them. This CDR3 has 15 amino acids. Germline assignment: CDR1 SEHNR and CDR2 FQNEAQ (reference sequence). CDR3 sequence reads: CASSSDGATNEKLFF. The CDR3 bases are TGTGCCAGCAGCTCGGACGGTGCAACTAATGAAAAACTGTTTTTT.

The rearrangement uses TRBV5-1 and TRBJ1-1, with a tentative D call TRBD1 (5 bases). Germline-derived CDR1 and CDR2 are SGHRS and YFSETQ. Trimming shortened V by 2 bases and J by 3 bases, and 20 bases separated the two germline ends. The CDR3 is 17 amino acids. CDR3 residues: CASSFDQGAPWDTEAFF. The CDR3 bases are TGCGCCAGCAGCTTCGACCAGGGAGCACCTTGGGACACTGAAGCTTTCTTT.

CDR3 sequence (DNA): TGTGCCAGCAGCCTTTACGGGACTAGCGGGAGGTCAGGAAACACCGGGGAGCTGTTTTTT. Translation: CASSLYGTSGRSGNTGELFF. This chain joins TRBV5-4 and TRBJ2-2, with TRBD2 matching over 15 bases. The germline V gene has CDR1 SGHNT and CDR2 YYREEE (reference sequence). The junction had 12 bases not matched to a gene; V was cut back by 4 bases and J by 2 bases. This CDR3 has 20 residues. The full variable domain, completed using reference TRBV5-4 and TRBJ2-2, is ETGVTQSPTHLIKTRGQQVTLRCSSQSGHNTVSWYQQALGQGPQFIFQYYREEENGRGNFPPRFSGLQFPNYSSELNVNALELDDSALYLCASSLYGTSGRSGNTGELFFGEGSRLTVL.

CDR3: CASSQRTGGFSSYEQYF. The CDR3 region has the DNA TGTGCCAGCAGCCAGCGGACAGGGGGCTTCAGCTCCTACGAGCAGTACTTC. The J gene is TRBJ2-7, the V gene TRBV7-8; 11 nucleotides match TRBD1. The CDR3 runs 17 residues. Unmatched junction bases numbered 9, after V lost 5 bases and J lost 0 bases. The V gene's germline CDR1 is SGHVS and CDR2 FQNEAQ. The whole variable domain, filled in from reference TRBV7-8 and TRBJ2-7, reads GAGVSQSPRYKVAKRGQDVALRCDPISGHVSLFWYQQALGQGPEFLTYFQNEAQLDKSGLPSDRFFAERPEGSVSTLKIQRTQQEDSAVYLCASSQRTGGFSSYEQYFGPGTRLTVT.

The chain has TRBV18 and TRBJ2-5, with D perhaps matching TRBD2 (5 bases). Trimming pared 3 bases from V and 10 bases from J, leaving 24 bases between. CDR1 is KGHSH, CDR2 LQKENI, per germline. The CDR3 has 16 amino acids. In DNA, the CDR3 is TGTGCCAGCTCACCTACGTCGGACCGTGGGAATGAGGGCCAGTACTTC. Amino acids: CASSPTSDRGNEGQYF.

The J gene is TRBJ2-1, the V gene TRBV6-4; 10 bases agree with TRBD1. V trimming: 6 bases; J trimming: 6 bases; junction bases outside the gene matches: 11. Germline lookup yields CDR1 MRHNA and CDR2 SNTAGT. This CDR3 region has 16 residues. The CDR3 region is CASSPSGTGATNEQFF. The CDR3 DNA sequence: TGTGCCAGCAGCCCCTCCGGGACAGGGGCCACCAATGAGCAGTTCTTC.

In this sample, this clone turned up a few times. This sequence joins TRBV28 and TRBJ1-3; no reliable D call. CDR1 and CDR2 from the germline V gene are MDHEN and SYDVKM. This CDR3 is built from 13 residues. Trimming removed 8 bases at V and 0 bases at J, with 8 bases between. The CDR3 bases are TGTGCCAGCGGCTACAGCTCTGGAAACACCATATATTTT. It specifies CASGYSSGNTIYF.

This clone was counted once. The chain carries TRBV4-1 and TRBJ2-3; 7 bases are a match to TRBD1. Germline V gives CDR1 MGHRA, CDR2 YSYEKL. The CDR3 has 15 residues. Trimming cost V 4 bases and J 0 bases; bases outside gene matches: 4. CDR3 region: CASSPKGASTDTQYF. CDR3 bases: TGCGCCAGCAGCCCGAAGGGGGCTAGCACAGATACGCAGTATTTT.

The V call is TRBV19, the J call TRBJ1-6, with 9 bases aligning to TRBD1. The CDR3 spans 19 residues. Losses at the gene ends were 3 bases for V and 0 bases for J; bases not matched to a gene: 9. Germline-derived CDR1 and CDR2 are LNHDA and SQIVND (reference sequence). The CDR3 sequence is CASSIGTGPGSSYNSPLHF. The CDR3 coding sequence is TGTGCCAGTAGTATCGGGACAGGGCCAGGGAGCTCCTATAATTCACCCCTCCACTTT.

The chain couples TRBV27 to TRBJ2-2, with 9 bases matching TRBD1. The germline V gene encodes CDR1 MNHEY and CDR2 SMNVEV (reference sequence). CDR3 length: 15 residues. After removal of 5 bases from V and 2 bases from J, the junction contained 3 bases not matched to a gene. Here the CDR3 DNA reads TGTGCCAGCAGTCGGACAGGGGCAAACACCGGGGAGCTGTTTTTT. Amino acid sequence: CASSRTGANTGELFF.